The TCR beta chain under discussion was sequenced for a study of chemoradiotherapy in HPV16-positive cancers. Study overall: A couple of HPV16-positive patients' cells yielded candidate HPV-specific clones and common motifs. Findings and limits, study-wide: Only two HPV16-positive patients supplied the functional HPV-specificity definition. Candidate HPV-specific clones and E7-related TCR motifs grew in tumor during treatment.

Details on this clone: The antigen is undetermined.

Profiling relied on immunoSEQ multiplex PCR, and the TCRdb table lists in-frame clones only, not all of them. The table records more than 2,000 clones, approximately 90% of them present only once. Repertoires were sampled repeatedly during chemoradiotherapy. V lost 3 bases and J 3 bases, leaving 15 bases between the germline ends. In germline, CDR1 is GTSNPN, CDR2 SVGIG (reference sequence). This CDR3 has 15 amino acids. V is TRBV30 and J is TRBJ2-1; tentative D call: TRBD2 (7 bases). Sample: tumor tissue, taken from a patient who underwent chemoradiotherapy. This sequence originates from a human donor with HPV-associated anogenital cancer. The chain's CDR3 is CAWSSLRGLYNEQFF. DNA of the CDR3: TGTGCCTGGAGCTCCTTGCGGGGGCTCTACAATGAGCAGTTCTTC.